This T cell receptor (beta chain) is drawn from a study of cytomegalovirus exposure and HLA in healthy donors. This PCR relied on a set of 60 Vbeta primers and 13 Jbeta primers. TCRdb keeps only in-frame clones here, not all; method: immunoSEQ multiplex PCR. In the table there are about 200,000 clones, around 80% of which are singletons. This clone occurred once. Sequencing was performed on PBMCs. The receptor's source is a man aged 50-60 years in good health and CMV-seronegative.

The CDR3 is CASTSGVPETQYF. The DNA for the CDR3 is TGTGCCAGTACTAGCGGCGTTCCAGAGACCCAGTACTTC. J is TRBJ2-5 and V is TRBV25-1; 8 nucleotides line up with TRBD2. Germline V lookup: CDR1 MGHDK, CDR2 SYGVNS. V lost 9 bases, J lost 4 bases, and 7 bases stayed unmatched. The CDR3 length is 13 residues.